This T cell receptor beta chain appears in the sequencing data of a study of T cells after yellow fever vaccination (dated by TCRdb to the late 2010s). In terms of the full investigation: Libraries from fractions with low cell numbers were prepared with the SMART-Seq v4 Ultra Low Input RNA kit. Bulk PBMC replicates and cell subsets were isolated from blood drawn at multiple timepoints before and after both primary and secondary immunization. Two healthy male donors made up the cohort, one aged 18 to 29 years and the other aged 30 to 40 years. To follow T-cell clones before and after primary and booster YFV17D yellow fever vaccination, bulk TCR alpha and beta repertoires were sequenced over time.

Sequencing used an Illumina NovaSeq 6000. TCR cDNA was synthesized by 5'RACE template switching, which introduced a universal primer site and unique molecular identifiers. Priming for cDNA synthesis came from both the TCR alpha and TCR beta constant segments. Two PCR steps were used to amplify libraries, with sample barcodes and sequencing adapters being added in the second step. Sequencing of libraries was performed on Illumina HiSeq 2500 (2x100 bp) or NovaSeq (2x150 bp). As for the original processing: MIGEC handled demultiplexing of reads and collapsing into UMI consensus sequences, while MiXCR performed V(D)J alignment. Using edgeR on replicate PBMC samples, clonotypes were called vaccine-responding if FDR was below 0.01 and the log2 fold change was above 5 up to day 15. Bulk clonotypes were assigned CD4 or CD8 identity according to which sequenced CD4 or CD8 repertoire held them at higher abundance. TCRdb reanalyzed the raw reads on its own, using fastp at Q25 for trimming and MiXCR for clone calling, and kept in-frame beta chains. Rows with a matching CDR3 protein are joined into one entry that keeps the most common DNA and genes. TCRdb assigned the V and J calls; the authors' analysis was not used. The sample records about 340,000 distinct CDR3 sequences, roughly 4% of which are singletons. The ten largest account for 24% of the sample.

Spanning cysteine to phenylalanine, the CDR3 consists of 15 amino acids. Only the CDR3 region is kept as DNA, spanning 45 bases read in frame from base 1. The germline V gene provides CDR1 MGHRA and CDR2 YSYEKL. V is clipped by 0 bases and J by 4 bases, and the sequence between their germline boundaries is 10 bases long. Overall study outcomes, separate from this receptor: Compared with the primary T-cell response, the secondary T-cell response was weaker but faster, peaking on day 5 rather than day 15. A small share of clonotypes occurred in both CD4 and CD8 compartments, likely arising from convergent recombination. FACS-sorted repertoires could contain abundant contaminating clonotypes from the bulk population, so computational filtering was required. After the booster, most of the clones that had expanded following primary vaccination were detected again (just under 97% of CD4 and 80% to 90% of CD8), which suggests that memory was broadly maintained. Because only a couple of donors were included in the study, the extent to which the findings can be generalized is limited.

This clonotype was counted at least ten times. No antigen is known for it. Qualities for individual bases were not recorded, and no much larger clone is one base off. The intended sense of this specimen's treatment or condition label: live attenuated yellow fever vaccine strain. At each blood-draw timepoint, two biological replicates of bulk PBMCs were collected. PBMCs were isolated from peripheral blood using a standard Ficoll-Paque protocol. RNA was extracted with TriZol from bulk PBMCs, CD4 and CD8 fractions, and dextramer-positive and dextramer-negative fractions. Sequences were derived from PBMCs, sampled 5 days after the yellow fever booster vaccination. The chain employs TRBV4-1 and TRBJ1-5; no D gene is confidently identified. The receptor was isolated from a man aged 18-30 years who received the YFV17D yellow fever vaccine. The bases are TGCGCCAGCAGCCAAGAGGCGGGTGTAAATCAGCCCCAGCATTTT. Its protein reads: CASSQEAGVNQPQHF.